The 20 T cell receptor beta chains given below trace back to one sample, sequenced in a study of T cell responses to AZD1222 COVID-19 vaccine. Some clones are missing from TCRdb's copy, which holds only in-frame ones; the method was immunoSEQ multiplex PCR. The sample has about 130,000 clones, 90% to 95% seen once; the top ten hold under 2%. Sequencing used peripheral blood, obtained on day 0 of AZD1222 vaccination. These TCRs come from an adult in good health.

The J gene is TRBJ2-1, the V gene TRBV12-5, with 7 bases lining up with TRBD1. Trimming removed 9 bases from V and 5 bases from J; junction bases left unmatched: 7. This CDR3 has 13 residues. In germline, CDR1 is LGHNT, CDR2 FRNRAP. The CDR3 nucleotides are TGTGCTAGACCCGGGGACAGAGACAATGAGCAGTTCTTC. Residues: CARPGDRDNEQFF.

Remarks on this clone: The sample contains more than one DNA sequence encoding this CDR3. The gene calls are TRBV15 and TRBJ1-1, with a weak D call TRBD1 (5 bases). CDR1 and CDR2 (germline): LNHNV, YYDKDF (reference sequence). The CDR3 has 13 residues. The V end lost 0 bases, the J end lost 5 bases, and 7 bases lay between the germline ends. The CDR3 here is CATSRDEGTEAFF. In nucleotides, the CDR3 is TGTGCCACCAGCAGAGATGAGGGGACTGAAGCTTTCTTT.

CDR3 residues: CASSFFQGQVGEKLFF. DNA for the CDR3: TGTGCCAGCAGCTTTTTCCAGGGACAGGTCGGGGAAAAACTGTTTTTT. The rearrangement uses TRBV7-2 and TRBJ1-4; TRBD1 matches 8 bases. The germline gives CDR1 SGHTA, CDR2 FQGNSA. The CDR3 runs 16 residues. The ends lost 3 bases at V and 8 bases at J; junction bases unmatched: 11.

J is TRBJ2-5 and V is TRBV2, with D possibly matching TRBD1 (6 bases). V was pared by 5 bases and J by 7 bases, with 17 bases between. The CDR3 has 14 amino acids. The germline V gene encodes CDR1 SNHLY and CDR2 FYNNEI. The CDR3 protein is CASSSNRDPGTQYF. For the CDR3, the DNA is TGTGCCAGCAGTTCCAACAGGGACCCGGGGACCCAGTACTTC.

The chain combines TRBV29-1 with TRBJ1-4; 10 nucleotides agree with TRBD1. The CDR3 is 14 amino acids. With V trimmed by 4 bases and J by 7 bases, 6 bases remained unmatched. Germline CDR1 reads SQVTM; CDR2 reads ANQGSEA. This CDR3 is CSVGQGAGGEKLFF. The CDR3 region has the DNA TGCAGCGTTGGACAGGGGGCAGGGGGTGAAAAACTGTTTTTT. Combining the CDR3 with reference TRBV29-1 and TRBJ1-4 gives the whole variable domain SAVISQKPSRDICQRGTSLTIQCQVDSQVTMMFWYRQQPGQSLTLIATANQGSEATYESGFVIDKFPISRPNLTFSTLTVSNMSPEDSSIYLCSVGQGAGGEKLFFGSGTQLSVL.

This chain links TRBV13 with TRBJ2-5, with TRBD1 identical over 12 bases. Trimming cost V 1 base and J 5 bases; bases outside gene matches: 5. The CDR3 has 16 amino acids. CDR1 and CDR2 (germline): PRHDT, FYEKMQ (reference sequence). CDR3 region: CASSLARDRGRETQYF. The CDR3 nucleotides are TGTGCCAGCAGCTTAGCCCGGGACAGGGGGCGGGAGACCCAGTACTTC.

This clone appeared a single time. This rearrangement joins TRBV9 to TRBJ1-1, with 9 bases fitting TRBD1. The CDR3 has 13 amino acids. V was clipped by 3 bases and J by 10 bases; unmatched bases: 7. Germline values: CDR1 SGDLS, CDR2 YYNGEE. In DNA, the CDR3 is TGTGCCAGCAGCGAGGGACAGGGAGGTGTAGCTTTCTTT. Residues: CASSEGQGGVAFF.

The gene calls are TRBV9 and TRBJ1-5; D remains ambiguous. Germline CDR1 SGDLS, CDR2 YYNGEE. The CDR3 contains 19 residues. The V and J ends lost 0 bases and 0 bases respectively, with 19 bases between them. The CDR3 DNA is TGTGCCAGCAGCGTAGCTAACAGCCAACAAAAATATAGCAATCAGCCCCAGCATTTT. Its protein product is CASSVANSQQKYSNQPQHF.

The V call is TRBV5-1, the J call TRBJ2-4; possibly TRBD1 for D (6 bases). V lost 2 bases and J lost 8, with 11 bases in between. CDR3 length: 13 residues. CDR1 is SGHRS, CDR2 YFSETQ, per germline. CDR3 in amino acids: CASSFGTTDIQYF. CDR3 sequence (DNA): TGCGCCAGCAGCTTCGGGACAACCGACATTCAGTACTTC.

This clone has only a few counts. This rearrangement joins TRBV7-9 to TRBJ1-6; D is unclear. CDR1 SEHNR and CDR2 FQNEAQ come from the germline V gene (reference sequence). This CDR3 spans 15 amino acids. Trimming took off 2 bases at V and 9 bases at J, with 14 bases between the two ends. This chain's CDR3 is CASSLLGPSASPLHF. Written as DNA, the CDR3 is TGTGCCAGCAGCTTACTTGGGCCCTCTGCTTCACCCCTCCACTTT.

This chain uses TRBV19 with TRBJ1-4; TRBD1 agrees at 7 bases. Trimming took 3 bases from V and 8 from J; bases not matched to a gene: 6. The CDR3 runs to 14 residues. CDR1 is LNHDA and CDR2 is SQIVND in the germline V gene (reference sequence). The CDR3 spells CASSIDRDSEKLFF. The CDR3, as DNA: TGTGCCAGTAGTATCGATCGGGACAGCGAAAAACTGTTTTTT.

The rearrangement joins TRBV14 to TRBJ2-7; TRBD1 matches at 10 bases. The V gene end was trimmed by 4 bases and the J gene end by 2 bases; junction bases not matched to a gene: 14. Per the germline V gene, CDR1 is SGHDN and CDR2 is FVKESK. The CDR3 spans 18 residues. DNA of the CDR3: TGTGCCAGCAGCCCCGACAGGGGGCTGTTCGACCGCGCCTACGAGCAGTACTTC. Translation: CASSPDRGLFDRAYEQYF.

The chain recombines TRBV4-3 with TRBJ2-7; 10 bases line up with TRBD1. This CDR3 has 15 residues. Germline loops: CDR1 LGHNA, CDR2 YSLEER. V lost 2 bases, J lost 3 bases, and 4 bases stayed unmatched. The CDR3 is CASSQTGQGFYEQYF. Here the CDR3 DNA reads TGCGCCAGCAGCCAAACGGGACAGGGGTTCTACGAGCAGTACTTC.

This chain joins TRBV20-1 and TRBJ2-3; TRBD2 agrees at 9 bases. The CDR3 loop spans 15 amino acids. The germline V gene encodes CDR1 DFQATT and CDR2 SNEGSKA (reference sequence). With V trimmed by 3 bases and J by 0 bases, 4 bases remained unmatched. CDR3 coding DNA: TGCAGTGCTAGTTCTAGCGGGGTTAGCACAGATACGCAGTATTTT. Its protein is CSASSSGVSTDTQYF.

The chain carries TRBV10-3 and TRBJ2-7, with D perhaps TRBD2 (6 bases). The germline CDR1 and CDR2 sequences are ENHRY and SYGVKD. The CDR3 consists of 14 residues. V shed 6 bases and J shed 2 bases, with 14 bases lying between them. The CDR3 sequence is CAISGDLRPYEQYF. The CDR3 DNA follows: TGTGCCATCAGCGGGGACTTACGGCCCTACGAGCAGTACTTC.

The rearrangement uses TRBV12-1 and TRBJ1-2; the table's D gene call, TRBD1, was not cross checked with the DNA. TRBV12-1 counts as a pseudogene. This CDR3 comprises 14 residues. The CDR3 DNA reads as TGTGCCAGCAGCGAAAGGACAGGGTACTATGGCTACACCTTC. This sequence encodes CASSERTGYYGYTF.

The chain recombines TRBV7-2 with TRBJ1-2; D not resolved. Germline loops: CDR1 SGHTA, CDR2 FQGNSA. The CDR3 is 13 amino acids. V lost 1 base to trimming and J lost 3 bases, with 6 bases between them. The CDR3 is CASSLGRHYGYTF. The CDR3 DNA follows: TGTGCCAGCAGCTTAGGCAGGCACTATGGCTACACCTTC.

The gene calls are TRBV21-1 and TRBJ1-3; the table's D gene call, TRBD1, was not cross checked with the DNA. TRBV21-1 is a recognized pseudogene. The CDR3 has 14 amino acids. The CDR3: CASVRDRERNTIYF. The CDR3 nucleotides read TGTGCCAGCGTCCGGGACAGGGAAAGAAACACCATATATTTT.

V gene TRBV5-6 combines with J gene TRBJ2-3, with TRBD1 as a possible D gene (8 bases). Per germline, CDR1 SGHDT and CDR2 YYEEEE. V lost 7 bases to trimming and J lost 5 bases, with 17 bases between them. This CDR3 region has 14 residues. Here the CDR3 reads CASFTGGGGDTQYF. In DNA, the CDR3 is TGTGCCAGCTTCACAGGGGGAGGGGGAGATACGCAGTATTTT.

The chain has TRBV6-6 and TRBJ1-1; the D gene is possibly TRBD1 (5 bases). The length of the CDR3 is 13 residues. Trimming shortened V by 5 bases and J by 3 bases, and 10 bases separated the two germline ends. The V gene's germline CDR1 is MNHNY and CDR2 SVGAGI (reference sequence). The CDR3 spells CASSGVGHTEAFF. As DNA, the CDR3 is TGTGCCAGCAGTGGGGTGGGGCACACTGAAGCTTTCTTT.